Below are 6 T cell receptor beta chains sequenced from a single sample in a study. Each CDR3 protein is one row after TCRdb ran MiXCR on the RT-PCR reads. The sample records more than 600,000 distinct CDR3 sequences, approximately 15% being singletons. The sample taken for sequencing was memory CD4+ T cells from blood. These receptors all stem from a female donor in good health, serving as a healthy control.

This clonotype was picked up a small number of times. V usage is TRBV6-1 and J usage is TRBJ1-3, with D hard to call. The CDR3 is made up of 15 amino acids. Germline V gene sequence: CDR1 MNHNS, CDR2 SASEGT. Trimming took 2 bases from V and 2 from J, leaving 10 bases between them. The CDR3 protein is CASSETPETGNTIYF. CDR3 nucleotide sequence: TGTGCCAGCAGTGAAACCCCAGAGACTGGAAACACCATATATTTT.

This clonotype occurred many times. The J gene is TRBJ1-2, the V gene TRBV29-1; D is unclear. This CDR3 is 12 amino acids long. CDR1 SQVTM and CDR2 ANQGSEA come from the germline V gene. V was shortened by 4 bases and J by 4 bases, with 10 bases between the two germline ends. Here the CDR3 reads CSVGEGGYGYTF. As DNA, the CDR3 is TGCAGCGTTGGGGAGGGCGGCTATGGCTACACCTTC.

This clonotype came up many times. The chain joins TRBV4-1 to TRBJ1-5; TRBD1 might be the D (5 bases). CDR1 and CDR2 (germline): MGHRA, YSYEKL. Trimming pared 4 bases from V and 5 bases from J, leaving 12 bases between. The CDR3 consists of 14 residues. CDR3 amino acids: CASSRGGTDQPQHF. CDR3 coding DNA: TGCGCCAGCAGCCGGGGAGGGACGGATCAGCCCCAGCATTTT.

This clonotype was seen repeatedly, ten times or more. The gene calls are TRBV5-1 and TRBJ2-4, with 7 bases aligning to TRBD1. The CDR3 runs 17 residues. The ends lost 0 bases at V and 1 base at J; junction bases unmatched: 7. Looked up from germline, CDR1 is SGHRS and CDR2 is YFSETQ. Here the CDR3 reads CASSLEGQNLAKNIQYF. The CDR3 DNA reads as TGCGCCAGCAGCTTGGAGGGACAGAATTTGGCCAAAAACATTCAGTACTTC.

The table lists this clonotype with a few counts. The chain carries TRBV27 and TRBJ2-7; D is perhaps TRBD1 (5 bases). CDR3 length: 14 amino acids. CDR1 is MNHEY, CDR2 SMNVEV, per germline (reference sequence). V lost 5 bases to trimming and J lost 5 bases, with 16 bases between them. The CDR3 bases are TGTGCCAGCAGTGCCACAGGAGCGAAGAACGAGCAGTACTTC. Translation gives CASSATGAKNEQYF.

This clonotype has a count of ten or more. This rearrangement joins TRBV29-1 to TRBJ2-5; weak D call: TRBD2 (6 bases). There are 13 residues in the CDR3. Germline lookup yields CDR1 SQVTM and CDR2 ANQGSEA. V lost 1 base to trimming and J lost 5 bases, with 11 bases between them. In DNA, the CDR3 is TGCAGCGTTGAAGGACTAGATTTGGAGACCCAGTACTTC. It codes for CSVEGLDLETQYF.